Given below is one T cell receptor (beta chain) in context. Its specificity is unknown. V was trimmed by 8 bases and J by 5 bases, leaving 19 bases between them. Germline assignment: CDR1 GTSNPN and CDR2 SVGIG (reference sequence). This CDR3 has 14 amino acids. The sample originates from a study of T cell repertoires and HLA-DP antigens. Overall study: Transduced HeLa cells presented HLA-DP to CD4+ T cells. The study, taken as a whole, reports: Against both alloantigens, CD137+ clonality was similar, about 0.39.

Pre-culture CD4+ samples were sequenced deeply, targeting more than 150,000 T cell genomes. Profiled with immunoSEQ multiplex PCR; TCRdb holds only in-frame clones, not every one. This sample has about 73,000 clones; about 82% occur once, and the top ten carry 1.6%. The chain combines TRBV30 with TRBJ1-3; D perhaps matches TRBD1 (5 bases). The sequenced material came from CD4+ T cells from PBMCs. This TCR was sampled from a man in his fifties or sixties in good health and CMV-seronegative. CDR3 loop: CAGWGRSWRNTIYF. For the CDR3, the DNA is TGTGCCGGATGGGGCCGGTCGTGGAGAAACACCATATATTTT.